A single sample is the source of the 6 T cell receptor beta chains below, sequenced in a study of blood T cell repertoires in COVID-19. Generated by immunoSEQ multiplex PCR, the TCRdb table keeps only in-frame clones and is missing some. Seen here are fewer than 250,000 clones, approximately 80% observed once, and the top ten hold approximately 13%. The sample was peripheral blood. These receptors all stem from a woman between 45 and 65 years old with acute or convalescent COVID-19.

The chain recombines TRBV2 with TRBJ2-1; TRBD1 is a possible D gene (6 bases). CDR3 length equals 12 residues. Germline lookup yields CDR1 SNHLY and CDR2 FYNNEI. V was clipped by 5 bases and J by 9 bases, with 11 bases between them. The chain's CDR3 is CASSTTGSEQFF. CDR3 DNA: TGTGCCAGCAGTACTACAGGGAGTGAGCAGTTCTTC.

This clone was counted a few times. The genes are TRBV5-1 and TRBJ2-2; 7 nucleotides line up with TRBD1. The germline CDR1 and CDR2 sequences are SGHRS and YFSETQ. Germline trimming cut 4 bases from V and 4 bases from J; bases unmatched to any gene: 13. This CDR3 comprises 17 residues. For the CDR3, the DNA is TGCGCCAGCAGCCCGGACAGGATCCGCCGGAGCACCGGGGAGCTGTTTTTT. The encoded protein is CASSPDRIRRSTGELFF. Looking up the rest from reference TRBV5-1 and TRBJ2-2 gives the full variable domain: KAGVTQTPRYLIKTRGQQVTLSCSPISGHRSVSWYQQTPGQGLQFLFEYFSETQRNKGNFPGRFSGRQFSNSRSEMNVSTLELGDSALYLCASSPDRIRRSTGELFFGEGSRLTVL.

This clone was seen a handful of times. CDR3 region: CASSSGTSVRNEQFF. The CDR3 nucleotides are TGTGCCAGCAGTTCCGGGACTAGCGTGAGGAATGAGCAGTTCTTC. V usage is TRBV6-5 and J usage is TRBJ2-1; 10 bases are shared with TRBD2. The CDR3 loop spans 15 amino acids. CDR1 and CDR2 (germline): MNHEY, SVGAGI. With V trimmed by 4 bases and J by 7 bases, 7 bases remained unmatched.

The CDR3, as DNA: TGTGCCAGCAGCTCCGACCGATGGGAGGGGAGCACAGATACGCAGTATTTT. Translation: CASSSDRWEGSTDTQYF. The rearrangement uses TRBV14 and TRBJ2-3, with 7 positions matching TRBD2. The CDR3 is 17 residues long. Germline CDR1 is SGHDN and CDR2 is FVKESK. V lost 5 bases, J lost 0 bases, and 11 bases stayed unmatched.

The CDR3 is CASRGTGKITGELFF. For the CDR3, the DNA is TGTGCCAGCAGGGGGACAGGGAAGATCACCGGGGAGCTGTTTTTT. V gene TRBV6-5 combines with J gene TRBJ2-2; 9 bases agree with TRBD1. This CDR3 is 15 amino acids long. Looked up from germline, CDR1 is MNHEY and CDR2 is SVGAGI. Trimming cost V 6 bases and J 4 bases; bases outside gene matches: 6.

The CDR3: CASSDEYYDTQYF. DNA for the CDR3: TGCGCCAGCAGTGACGAATACTATGATACGCAGTATTTT. This chain links TRBV10-2 with TRBJ2-3; D is undetermined. The CDR3 extends over 13 amino acids. CDR1 is WSHSY and CDR2 is SAAADI in the germline V gene. Between the trimmed V and J ends, which lost 3 bases and 6 bases, there was a span of 10 bases.